The clone carrying this T cell receptor beta chain was observed at least ten times. Its specificity is not known. The record originates from a study of T-cell reconstitution after alpha-beta-depleted transplantation in children. General study results and limits: Where some patients showed high TCRbeta diversity at day 60, it came from recipient T cells and thymic progenitors that had survived. From newly produced T cells came most of the T-cell counts and diversity one year after transplant. It was reported that alpha-beta T cells came from several hundred expanded graft clones (about two months after transplant).

Unique molecular identifiers were incorporated into the prepared TCRbeta library. TCRdb re-analysed the PCR reads in MiXCR, keeping a single row per CDR3 protein. The sample has 600,000 to 700,000 distinct CDR3 sequences, under 15% seen once. Germline values: CDR1 DFQATT, CDR2 SNEGSKA (reference sequence). V lost 0 bases, J lost 6 bases, and 6 bases lay in between. The CDR3 is 12 residues long. The sample consisted of PBMCs, taken before TCRalphabeta/CD19-depleted stem cell transplant. The chain joins TRBV20-1 to TRBJ2-1; weak D call: TRBD1 (5 bases). The sequence derives from a girl under 10 years old with congenital amegakaryocytic thrombocytopenia, due to receive a stem cell transplant. This chain's CDR3 is CSAREGVNEQFF. Here the CDR3 DNA reads TGCAGTGCTAGAGAAGGGGTCAATGAGCAGTTCTTC.